This passage covers 22 T cell receptor beta chains from one sample sequenced in a study of CD8 T cells in Susac syndrome. RNA, at 0.5 to 1 ug, was reverse transcribed with random hexamers. TCRdb re-called the immunoSEQ multiplex PCR reads with MiXCR, one entry per CDR3 protein. The table records more than 200,000 distinct CDR3 sequences, roughly nine tenths of them present only once. Input material: CD8+ T cells from PBMCs. The receptors here all came from a human donor with multiple sclerosis.

The chain recombines TRBV6-1 with TRBJ2-3; TRBD2 matches 8 bases. Trimming removed 0 bases from V and 2 bases from J; junction bases left unmatched: 4. Germline V gene sequence: CDR1 MNHNS, CDR2 SASEGT. This CDR3 spans 16 amino acids. CDR3 loop: CASSEAPGGYTDTQYF. As DNA, the CDR3 is TGTGCCAGCAGTGAAGCCCCGGGGGGGTACACAGATACGCAGTATTTT.

V gene TRBV28 combines with J gene TRBJ2-5; D not resolved. The CDR3 consists of 13 residues. The V gene lost 6 bases and the J gene lost 1 base, with 9 bases spanning the gap. Germline V gene data show CDR1 as MDHEN and CDR2 as SYDVKM. CDR3 bases: TGTGCCAGCAGCGCCCTCCCCCAAGAGACCCAGTACTTC. Translation gives CASSALPQETQYF. Variable domain in full (rest from reference TRBV28 and TRBJ2-5): DVKVTQSSRYLVKRTGEKVFLECVQDMDHENMFWYRQDPGLGLRLIYFSYDVKMKEKGDIPEGYSVSREKKERFSLILESASTNQTSMYLCASSALPQETQYFGPGTRLLVL.

The rearrangement links TRBV19 to TRBJ2-1; TRBD2 matches at 12 bases. J was trimmed by 0 bases and V by 7 bases; bases with no gene match: 13. The CDR3 is made up of 19 amino acids. Germline loops: CDR1 LNHDA, CDR2 SQIVND (reference sequence). The CDR3 nucleotides read TGTGCCAGTACCCCTGGACGACTAGCGGGAGCCCACTCCTACAATGAGCAGTTCTTC. It codes for CASTPGRLAGAHSYNEQFF.

The chain couples TRBV15 to TRBJ2-1; D remains ambiguous. Trimming removed 0 bases from V and 10 bases from J, with 16 bases in between. Germline CDR1 reads LNHNV; CDR2 reads YYDKDF (reference sequence). The CDR3 runs to 15 residues. CDR3 region: CATSRDLSLNKEQFF. For the CDR3, the DNA is TGTGCCACCAGCAGAGATCTCTCGTTGAATAAGGAGCAGTTCTTC.

V and J are TRBV20-1 and TRBJ2-7, with D uncertain. Germline CDR1 DFQATT, CDR2 SNEGSKA (reference sequence). The CDR3 is 14 residues long. The germline V and J ends were trimmed by 0 bases and 2 bases, with 11 bases remaining between them. The CDR3 sequence: CSARDQSLTYEQYF. CDR3 sequence (DNA): TGCAGTGCTAGAGATCAAAGTCTAACCTACGAGCAGTACTTC.

The chain links TRBV9 to TRBJ1-2, with D maybe TRBD1 (5 bases). The CDR3 spans 16 residues. Trimming left V 0 bases short and J 8 bases short, with 20 bases between. Looked up from germline, CDR1 is SGDLS and CDR2 is YYNGEE. CDR3 residues: CASSVGDRPTLAGYTF. In DNA, the CDR3 is TGTGCCAGCAGCGTAGGAGACAGACCAACCTTGGCCGGCTACACCTTC.

The rearrangement links TRBV5-6 to TRBJ2-3; no definite D call. CDR1 SGHDT and CDR2 YYEEEE come from the germline V gene. V gave up 1 base and J gave up 2 bases, with 8 bases separating them. This CDR3 contains 14 residues. This chain's CDR3 is CASSLPATTDTQYF. The DNA of the CDR3 is TGTGCCAGCAGCTTGCCAGCGACCACAGATACGCAGTATTTT.

The V and J genes are TRBV27 and TRBJ2-7, with a tentative D call TRBD2 (6 bases). This CDR3 comprises 14 residues. V shed 6 bases and J shed 0 bases, with 12 bases lying between them. Germline assignment: CDR1 MNHEY and CDR2 SMNVEV (reference sequence). The CDR3 region is CASRPGGFSYEQYF. The CDR3 nucleotides are TGTGCCAGCAGGCCTGGGGGGTTCTCCTACGAGCAGTACTTC.

The genes are TRBV13 and TRBJ1-1, with unresolved D. The V end lost 8 bases, the J end lost 0 bases, and 10 bases lay between the germline ends. Germline lookup yields CDR1 PRHDT and CDR2 FYEKMQ (reference sequence). The CDR3 runs 13 residues. The CDR3 here is CASGGSLNTEAFF. CDR3 DNA sequence: TGTGCCAGCGGTGGCAGCCTGAACACTGAAGCTTTCTTT.

V usage is TRBV11-2 and J usage is TRBJ2-7; D is ambiguous. The CDR3 spans 15 residues. Germline V CDR1 and CDR2: SGHAT, FQNNGV. The ends were cut back, 3 bases at V and 5 bases at J, with 17 bases in the middle. CDR3 in DNA: TGTGCCAGCAGCTTTGGGTCGGCTAGTAATGACGAGCAGTACTTC. Protein product: CASSFGSASNDEQYF.

The chain is built from TRBV12-3 or TRBV12-4 and TRBJ2-5; D call uncertain. V was shortened by 5 bases and J by 2 bases, with 15 bases between the two germline ends. The CDR3 is 15 residues long. CDR3 nucleotides: TGTGCCAGCAGTCCGGCGAGCAACTTACAAGAGACCCAGTACTTC. It is translated as CASSPASNLQETQYF.

V gene TRBV19 combines with J gene TRBJ1-2; D is undetermined. CDR1 LNHDA and CDR2 SQIVND come from the germline V gene (reference sequence). The V and J ends lost 6 bases and 6 bases respectively, with 8 bases between them. The CDR3 totals 11 residues. This CDR3 is CASRGGNGYTF. The CDR3, as DNA: TGTGCCAGTAGGGGCGGGAATGGCTACACCTTC.

The chain employs TRBV6-8 and TRBJ1-5, with D hard to call. CDR3 size: 16 residues. V gave up 11 bases and J gave up 2 bases, with 22 bases separating them. Germline lookup yields CDR1 MNHGY and CDR2 SAAAGT. DNA of the CDR3: TGTGCCGCGGACTCCGCGCTGGGCGGAGGCAATCAGCCCCAGCATTTT. Amino acids: CAADSALGGGNQPQHF.

The rearrangement links TRBV6-6 to TRBJ1-5; 8 bases agree with TRBD1. CDR1 is MNHNY and CDR2 is SVGAGI in the germline V gene (reference sequence). The ends lost 2 bases at V and 6 bases at J; junction bases unmatched: 6. The CDR3 is made up of 15 amino acids. As DNA, the CDR3 is TGTGCCAGCAGTTACCCGACAGGGGTCAGTCAGCCCCAGCATTTT. Translation gives CASSYPTGVSQPQHF.

V gene TRBV20-1 combines with J gene TRBJ2-3; 15 positions match TRBD2. Trimming took 3 bases from V and 2 from J; bases not matched to a gene: 6. The CDR3 has 17 residues. Germline CDR1 DFQATT, CDR2 SNEGSKA (reference sequence). The DNA for the CDR3 is TGCAGTGCTAGGGCCCGGACTAGCGGGAGGGCCACAGATACGCAGTATTTT. Translated: CSARARTSGRATDTQYF.

This chain links TRBV4-3 with TRBJ2-2, with D possibly TRBD2 on 6 matching bases. This CDR3 is 17 amino acids long. Trimming left V 0 bases short and J 1 base short, with 12 bases between. CDR1 and CDR2 (germline): LGHNA, YSLEER. This CDR3 reads CASSQDRSGQNTGELFF. DNA of the CDR3: TGCGCCAGCAGCCAAGATCGTAGCGGTCAGAACACCGGGGAGCTGTTTTTT.

The gene calls are TRBV12-3 or TRBV12-4 and TRBJ1-1; D gene uncertain. The CDR3 runs to 12 residues. Trimming took 6 bases from V and 1 from J, leaving 6 bases between them. The CDR3 loop reads CASRWGNTEAFF. CDR3 sequence (DNA): TGTGCCAGCAGGTGGGGGAACACTGAAGCTTTCTTT.

The CDR3 bases are TGTGCCAGCAGCTTGACAGGGTATAAAGGGACTGAAGCTTTCTTT. This translates into CASSLTGYKGTEAFF. The chain carries TRBV7-9 and TRBJ1-1; 7 bases match TRBD1. The germline V gene has CDR1 SEHNR and CDR2 FQNEAQ (reference sequence). The CDR3 contains 15 residues. V shed 3 bases and J 5 bases; nucleotides not matched to a gene: 9. The full variable domain, its missing parts supplied by reference TRBV7-9 and TRBJ1-1, is DTGVSQNPRHKITKRGQNVTFRCDPISEHNRLYWYRQTLGQGPEFLTYFQNEAQLEKSRLLSDRFSAERPKGSFSTLEIQRTEQGDSAMYLCASSLTGYKGTEAFFGQGTRLTVV.

The sample holds one count of this clonotype. This rearrangement joins TRBV20-1 to TRBJ2-7, with 7 bases matching TRBD1. This CDR3 is built from 14 residues. Germline CDR1 and CDR2: DFQATT and SNEGSKA (reference sequence). V shed 5 bases and J 0 bases; nucleotides not matched to a gene: 7. The CDR3 DNA reads TGCAGTGCTCGGACAGGATTGACCTCCTACGAGCAGTACTTC. Translating it yields CSARTGLTSYEQYF.

This sequence joins TRBV13 and TRBJ1-2, with D possibly TRBD1 on 6 matching bases. Deletions cut 2 bases from V and 3 bases from J, with 7 bases between. CDR3 length equals 13 residues. From germline, CDR1 is PRHDT and CDR2 FYEKMQ (reference sequence). CDR3 protein: CASSLRGDYGYTF. The DNA of the CDR3 is TGTGCCAGCAGCTTAAGGGGGGACTATGGCTACACCTTC.

J is TRBJ2-5 and V is TRBV20-1; no firm D call. CDR1 is DFQATT and CDR2 is SNEGSKA in the germline V gene (reference sequence). The CDR3 runs to 13 residues. V lost 1 base and J lost 2, with 8 bases in between. In DNA form, the CDR3 reads TGCAGTGCTAGAGCAGGTCTGCAAGAGACCCAGTACTTC. As protein: CSARAGLQETQYF.

This chain uses TRBV7-2 with TRBJ2-3; D gene unclear. This CDR3 contains 13 residues. Germline-derived CDR1 and CDR2 are SGHTA and FQGNSA. V lost 5 bases, J lost 8 bases, and 14 bases lay in between. CDR3 in DNA: TGTGCCAGCAGCGCCTTCTCTCCGGTTACGCAGTATTTT. Protein product: CASSAFSPVTQYF.